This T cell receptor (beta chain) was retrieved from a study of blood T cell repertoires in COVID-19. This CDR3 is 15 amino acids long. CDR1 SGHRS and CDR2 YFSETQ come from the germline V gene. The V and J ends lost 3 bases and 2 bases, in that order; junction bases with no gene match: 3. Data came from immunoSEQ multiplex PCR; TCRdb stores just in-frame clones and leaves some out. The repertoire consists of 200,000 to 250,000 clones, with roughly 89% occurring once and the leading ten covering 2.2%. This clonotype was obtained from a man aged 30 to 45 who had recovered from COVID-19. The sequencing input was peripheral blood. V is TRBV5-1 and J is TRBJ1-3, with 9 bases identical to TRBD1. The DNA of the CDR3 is TGCGCCAGCAGCTCCAACAGGGGGCCTGGAAACACCATATATTTT. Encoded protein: CASSSNRGPGNTIYF.